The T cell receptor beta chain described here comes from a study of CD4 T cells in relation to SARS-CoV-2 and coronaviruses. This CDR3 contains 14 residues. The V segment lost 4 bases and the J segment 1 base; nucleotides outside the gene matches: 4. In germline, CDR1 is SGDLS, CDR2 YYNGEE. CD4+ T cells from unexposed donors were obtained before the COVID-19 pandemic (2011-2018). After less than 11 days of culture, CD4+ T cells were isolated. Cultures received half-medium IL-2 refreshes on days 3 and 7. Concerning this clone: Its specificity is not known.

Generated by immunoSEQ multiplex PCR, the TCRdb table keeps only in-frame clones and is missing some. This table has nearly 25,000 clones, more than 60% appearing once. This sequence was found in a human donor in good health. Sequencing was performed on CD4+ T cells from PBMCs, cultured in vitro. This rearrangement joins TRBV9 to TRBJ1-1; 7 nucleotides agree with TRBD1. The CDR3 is CASSLGTANTEAFF. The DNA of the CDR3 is TGTGCCAGCAGCCTGGGGACAGCGAACACTGAAGCTTTCTTT.